This TCR beta chain comes out of a study of T cell responses to AZD1222 COVID-19 vaccine. Points from the study as a whole: Among those given AZD1222, only five or six were seropositive at baseline. Clonal diversity may have been underestimated in mostly white British donors. Targets within unmutated variant regions were reportedly found for nearly half of spike-specific TCRs.

The data were produced by immunoSEQ multiplex PCR, yet TCRdb's version contains in-frame clones alone and is incomplete. The data show 65,000 to 90,000 clones, about 91% seen once. Looked up from germline, CDR1 is MNHEY and CDR2 is SVGAGI. The CDR3 length is 14 residues. Trimming took 5 bases from V and 4 from J, leaving 13 bases between them. For this clone: What it binds is not known.

The J gene is TRBJ2-3, the V gene TRBV6-5; D uncertain. The origin of this receptor is an adult in good health. The input for sequencing was peripheral blood, taken on day 0 of AZD1222 vaccination. Here the CDR3 reads CASSLPRNPDTQYF. The CDR3 DNA follows: TGTGCCAGCAGTCTCCCACGGAACCCAGATACGCAGTATTTT.